This T cell receptor (beta chain) appears in the sequencing data of a study of cytomegalovirus exposure and HLA in healthy donors. Regarding the study as a whole: CMV serostatus was the sole immune exposure data available. V- and J-gene trimming of TCR beta was linked (in a later analysis) to a missense DCLRE1C variant.

PCR employed 60 Vbeta and 13 Jbeta primers. The authors' processing: An analysis performed later counted 70 million to 90 million unique TCR beta chains (around 11 million of them shared). The protocol was immunoSEQ multiplex PCR, while the TCRdb copy is restricted to in-frame clones and leaves out a portion. V and J calls plus clone size are reproduced from that table; the DNA served to infer D and trimming. The sample includes 150,000 to 200,000 clones, about 80% of them seen just once. On this clone itself: Its antigen is currently unknown.

Trimming pared 3 bases from V and 3 bases from J, leaving 5 bases between. The CDR3 spans 11 residues. Germline CDR1 reads SQVTM; CDR2 reads ANQGSEA. Sequences were obtained from PBMCs. This chain links TRBV29-1 with TRBJ1-1; TRBD1 is a possible D gene (5 bases). This receptor was obtained from a young man in good health and CMV-seronegative. CDR3 in DNA: TGCAGCGTTGAGGGGCACACTGAAGCTTTCTTT. Its protein product is CSVEGHTEAFF.